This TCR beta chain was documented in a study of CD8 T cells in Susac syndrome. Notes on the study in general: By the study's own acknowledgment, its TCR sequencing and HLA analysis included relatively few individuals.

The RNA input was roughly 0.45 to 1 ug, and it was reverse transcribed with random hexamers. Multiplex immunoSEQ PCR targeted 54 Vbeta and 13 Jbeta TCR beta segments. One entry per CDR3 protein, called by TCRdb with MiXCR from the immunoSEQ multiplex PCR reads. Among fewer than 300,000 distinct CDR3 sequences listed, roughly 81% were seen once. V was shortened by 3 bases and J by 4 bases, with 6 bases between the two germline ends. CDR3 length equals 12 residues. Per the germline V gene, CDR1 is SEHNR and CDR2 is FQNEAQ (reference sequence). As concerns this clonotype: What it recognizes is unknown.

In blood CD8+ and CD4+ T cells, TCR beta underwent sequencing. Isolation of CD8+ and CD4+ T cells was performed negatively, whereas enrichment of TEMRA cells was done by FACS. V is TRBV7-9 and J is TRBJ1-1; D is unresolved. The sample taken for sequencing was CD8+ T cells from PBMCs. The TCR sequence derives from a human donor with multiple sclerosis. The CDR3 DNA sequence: TGTGCCAGCAGCTTTGATGGCACTGAAGCTTTCTTT. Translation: CASSFDGTEAFF.